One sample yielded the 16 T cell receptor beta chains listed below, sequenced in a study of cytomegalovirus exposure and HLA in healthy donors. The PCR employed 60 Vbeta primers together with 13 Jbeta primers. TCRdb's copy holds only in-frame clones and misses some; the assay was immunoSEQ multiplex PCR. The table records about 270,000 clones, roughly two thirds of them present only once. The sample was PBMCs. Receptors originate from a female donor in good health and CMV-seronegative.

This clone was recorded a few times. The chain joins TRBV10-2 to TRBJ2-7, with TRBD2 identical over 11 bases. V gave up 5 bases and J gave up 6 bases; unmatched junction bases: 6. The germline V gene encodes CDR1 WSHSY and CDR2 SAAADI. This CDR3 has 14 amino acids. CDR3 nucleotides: TGCGCCAGCAGTTTACTAGCGGGAGCTTCCGAGCAGTACTTC. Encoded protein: CASSLLAGASEQYF.

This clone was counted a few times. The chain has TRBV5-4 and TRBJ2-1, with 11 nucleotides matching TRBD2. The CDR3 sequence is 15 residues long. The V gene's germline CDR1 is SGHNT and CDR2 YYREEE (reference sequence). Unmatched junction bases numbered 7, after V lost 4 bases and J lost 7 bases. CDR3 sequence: CASSQLAGVGNEQFF. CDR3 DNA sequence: TGTGCCAGCAGCCAACTAGCGGGAGTGGGTAATGAGCAGTTCTTC.

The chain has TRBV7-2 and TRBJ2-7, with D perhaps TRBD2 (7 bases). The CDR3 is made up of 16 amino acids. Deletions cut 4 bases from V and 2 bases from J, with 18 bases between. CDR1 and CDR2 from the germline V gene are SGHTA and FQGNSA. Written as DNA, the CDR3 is TGTGCCAGCAGCTCGGGGGGCGGGACCGTTACCTACGAGCAGTACTTC. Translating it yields CASSSGGGTVTYEQYF.

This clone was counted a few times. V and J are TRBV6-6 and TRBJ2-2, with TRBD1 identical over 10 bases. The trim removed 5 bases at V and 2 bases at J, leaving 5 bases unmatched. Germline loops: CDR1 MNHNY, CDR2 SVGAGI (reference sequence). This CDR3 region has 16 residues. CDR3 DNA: TGTGCCAGCAGTAGACAGGGGGCATCCAACACCGGGGAGCTGTTTTTT. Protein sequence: CASSRQGASNTGELFF.

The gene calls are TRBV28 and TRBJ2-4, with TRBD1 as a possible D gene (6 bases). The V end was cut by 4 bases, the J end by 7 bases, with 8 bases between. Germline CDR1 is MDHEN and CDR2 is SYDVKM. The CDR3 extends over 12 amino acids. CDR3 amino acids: CASSSGANIQYF. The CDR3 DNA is TGTGCCAGCAGTTCAGGGGCCAACATTCAGTACTTC.

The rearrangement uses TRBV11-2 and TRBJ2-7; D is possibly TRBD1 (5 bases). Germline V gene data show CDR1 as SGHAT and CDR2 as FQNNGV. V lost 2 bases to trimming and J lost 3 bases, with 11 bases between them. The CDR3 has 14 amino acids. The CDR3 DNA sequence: TGTGCCAGCAGCTTATATAGGGGAAACTACGAGCAGTACTTC. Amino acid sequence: CASSLYRGNYEQYF. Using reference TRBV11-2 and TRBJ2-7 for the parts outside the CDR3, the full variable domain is EAGVAQSPRYKIIEKRQSVAFWCNPISGHATLYWYQQILGQGPKLLIQFQNNGVVDDSQLPKDRFSAERLKGVDSTLKIQPAKLEDSAVYLCASSLYRGNYEQYFGPGTRLTVT.

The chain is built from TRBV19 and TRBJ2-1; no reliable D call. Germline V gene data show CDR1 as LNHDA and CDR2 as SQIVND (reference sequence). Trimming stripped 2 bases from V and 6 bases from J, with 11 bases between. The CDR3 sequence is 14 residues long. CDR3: CASSITRSGNEQFF. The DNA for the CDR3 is TGTGCCAGTAGTATAACCCGGTCCGGCAATGAGCAGTTCTTC.

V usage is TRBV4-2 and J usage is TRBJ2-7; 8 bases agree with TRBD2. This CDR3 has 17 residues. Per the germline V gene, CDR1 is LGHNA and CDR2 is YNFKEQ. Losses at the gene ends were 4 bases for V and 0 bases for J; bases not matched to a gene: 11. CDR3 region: CASSPEGTREASYEQYF. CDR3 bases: TGTGCCAGCAGCCCGGAAGGCACGCGGGAGGCCTCCTACGAGCAGTACTTC.

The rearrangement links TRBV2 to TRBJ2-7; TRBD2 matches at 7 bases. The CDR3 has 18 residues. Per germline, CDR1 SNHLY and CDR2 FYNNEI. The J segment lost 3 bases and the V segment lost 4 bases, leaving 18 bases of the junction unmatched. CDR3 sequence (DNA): TGTGCCAGCAGTGGAAGGACTAGAAACCTCGTCGAGAACTACGAGCAGTACTTC. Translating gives CASSGRTRNLVENYEQYF.

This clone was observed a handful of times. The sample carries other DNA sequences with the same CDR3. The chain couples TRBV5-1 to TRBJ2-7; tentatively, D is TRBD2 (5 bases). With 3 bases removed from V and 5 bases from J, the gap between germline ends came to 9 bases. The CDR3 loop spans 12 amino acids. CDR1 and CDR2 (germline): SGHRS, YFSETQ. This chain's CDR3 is CASSSGLDEQYF. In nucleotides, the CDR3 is TGCGCCAGCAGCTCTGGACTGGACGAGCAGTACTTC.

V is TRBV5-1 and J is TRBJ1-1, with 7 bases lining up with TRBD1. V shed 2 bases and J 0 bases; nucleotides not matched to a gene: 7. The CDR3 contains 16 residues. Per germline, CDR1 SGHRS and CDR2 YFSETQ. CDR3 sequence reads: CASSFNRGAMNTEAFF. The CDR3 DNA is TGCGCCAGCAGCTTCAACAGGGGCGCTATGAACACTGAAGCTTTCTTT.

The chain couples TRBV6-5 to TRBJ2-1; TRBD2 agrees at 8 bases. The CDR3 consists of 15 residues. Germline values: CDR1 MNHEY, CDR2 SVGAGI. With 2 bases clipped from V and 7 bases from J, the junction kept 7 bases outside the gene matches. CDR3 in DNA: TGTGCCAGCAGTTACAAGGTAGCGGGAATTAATGAGCAGTTCTTC. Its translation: CASSYKVAGINEQFF.

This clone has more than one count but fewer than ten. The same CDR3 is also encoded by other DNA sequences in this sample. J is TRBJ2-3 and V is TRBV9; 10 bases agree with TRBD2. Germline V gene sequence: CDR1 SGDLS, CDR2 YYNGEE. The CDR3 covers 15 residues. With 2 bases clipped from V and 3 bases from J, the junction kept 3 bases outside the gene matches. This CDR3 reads CASSVGLAVTDTQYF. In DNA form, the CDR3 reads TGTGCCAGCAGCGTTGGACTAGCGGTGACAGATACGCAGTATTTT.

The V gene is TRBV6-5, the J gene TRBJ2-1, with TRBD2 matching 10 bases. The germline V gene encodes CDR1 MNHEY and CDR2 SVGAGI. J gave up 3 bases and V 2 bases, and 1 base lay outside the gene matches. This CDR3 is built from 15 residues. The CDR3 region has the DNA TGTGCCAGCAGTTACGCTAGCGGGAGCTACAATGAGCAGTTCTTC. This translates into CASSYASGSYNEQFF.

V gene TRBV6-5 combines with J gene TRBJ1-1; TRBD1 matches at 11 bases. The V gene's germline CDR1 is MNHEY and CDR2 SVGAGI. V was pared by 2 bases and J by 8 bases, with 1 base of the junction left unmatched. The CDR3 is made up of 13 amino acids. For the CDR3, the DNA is TGTGCCAGCAGTTACGGACAGGGGGCAGAAGCTTTCTTT. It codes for CASSYGQGAEAFF.

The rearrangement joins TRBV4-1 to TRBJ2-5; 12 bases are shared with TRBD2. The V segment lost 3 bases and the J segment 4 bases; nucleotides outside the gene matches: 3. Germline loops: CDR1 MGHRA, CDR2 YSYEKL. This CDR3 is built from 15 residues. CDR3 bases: TGCGCCAGCAGCCAGGAGACTAGCGGGAGAGAGACCCAGTACTTC. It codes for CASSQETSGRETQYF.